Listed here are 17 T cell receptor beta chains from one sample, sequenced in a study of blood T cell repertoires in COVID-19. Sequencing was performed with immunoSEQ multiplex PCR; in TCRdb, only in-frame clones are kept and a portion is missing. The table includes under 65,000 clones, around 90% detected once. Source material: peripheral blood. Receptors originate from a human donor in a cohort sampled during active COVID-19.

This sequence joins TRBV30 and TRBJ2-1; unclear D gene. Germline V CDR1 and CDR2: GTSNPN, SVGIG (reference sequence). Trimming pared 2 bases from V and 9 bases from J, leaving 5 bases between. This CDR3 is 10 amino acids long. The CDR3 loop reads CAWSRSEQFF. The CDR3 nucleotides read TGTGCCTGGAGTCGGAGTGAGCAGTTCTTC.

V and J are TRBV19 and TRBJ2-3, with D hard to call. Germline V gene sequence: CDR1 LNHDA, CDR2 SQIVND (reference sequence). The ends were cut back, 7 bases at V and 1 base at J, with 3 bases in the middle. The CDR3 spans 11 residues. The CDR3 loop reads CASTGTDTQYF. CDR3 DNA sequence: TGTGCCAGTACGGGCACAGATACGCAGTATTTT.

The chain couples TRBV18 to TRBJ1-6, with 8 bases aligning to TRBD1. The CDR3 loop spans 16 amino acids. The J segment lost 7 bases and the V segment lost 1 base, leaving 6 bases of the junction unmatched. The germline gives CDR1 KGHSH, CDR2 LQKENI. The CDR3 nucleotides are TGTGCCAGCTCACCACGCAAGACAGGGGTCAATTCACCCCTCCACTTT. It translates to CASSPRKTGVNSPLHF.

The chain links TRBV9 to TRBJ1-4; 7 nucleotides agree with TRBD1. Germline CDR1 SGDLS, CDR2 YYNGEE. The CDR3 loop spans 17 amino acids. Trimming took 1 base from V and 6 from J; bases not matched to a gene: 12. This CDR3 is CASSVQVGGGRDEKLFF. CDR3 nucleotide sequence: TGTGCCAGCAGCGTACAAGTAGGGGGCGGCCGTGATGAAAAACTGTTTTTT.

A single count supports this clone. The CDR3 nucleotides are TGTGCCAGCAGCTTGTGGGGGGAGGGCACTGAAGCTTTCTTT. Translating gives CASSLWGEGTEAFF. The V gene is TRBV7-6, the J gene TRBJ1-1; the D gene is possibly TRBD1 (5 bases). The germline CDR1 and CDR2 sequences are SGHVS and FNYEAQ. There are 14 residues in the CDR3. V dropped 3 bases and J dropped 4 bases, with 12 bases sitting between them.

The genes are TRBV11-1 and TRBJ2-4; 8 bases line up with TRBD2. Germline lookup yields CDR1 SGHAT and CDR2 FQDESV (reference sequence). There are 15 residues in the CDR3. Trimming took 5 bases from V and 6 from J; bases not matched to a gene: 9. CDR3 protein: CASSLTGGIGNIQYF. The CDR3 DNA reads TGTGCCAGCAGCCTAACGGGGGGGATCGGAAACATTCAGTACTTC.

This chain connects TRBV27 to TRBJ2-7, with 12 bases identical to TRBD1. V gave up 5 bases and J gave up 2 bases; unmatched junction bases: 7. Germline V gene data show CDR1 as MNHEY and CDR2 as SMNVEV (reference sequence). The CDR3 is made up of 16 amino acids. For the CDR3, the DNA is TGTGCCAGCAGTCTGATTAGGGACAGGGGGCCCTACGAGCAGTACTTC. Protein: CASSLIRDRGPYEQYF.

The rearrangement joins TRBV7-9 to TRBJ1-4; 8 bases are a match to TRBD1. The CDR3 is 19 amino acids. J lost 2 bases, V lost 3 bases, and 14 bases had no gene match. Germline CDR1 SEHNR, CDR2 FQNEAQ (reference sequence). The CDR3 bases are TGTGCCAGCAGCTTTCCCCGGACAGGGAGGATTGGGACTAATGAAAAACTGTTTTTT. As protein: CASSFPRTGRIGTNEKLFF.

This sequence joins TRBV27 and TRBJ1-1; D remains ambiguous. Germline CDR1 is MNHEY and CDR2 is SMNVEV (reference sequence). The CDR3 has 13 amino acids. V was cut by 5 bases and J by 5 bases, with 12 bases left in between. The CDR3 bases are TGTGCCAGCAGTCCGCCAAGGAGGACTGAAGCTTTCTTT. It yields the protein CASSPPRRTEAFF.

The chain's CDR3 is CASSLNDRQGETQYF. The DNA for the CDR3 is TGTGCCAGCAGTTTAAACGACAGGCAAGGAGAGACCCAGTACTTC. This chain joins TRBV6-5 and TRBJ2-5; D may be TRBD1 (6 bases). The ends were cut back, 4 bases at V and 4 bases at J, with 16 bases in the middle. The CDR3 covers 15 residues. Germline assignment: CDR1 MNHEY and CDR2 SVGAGI.

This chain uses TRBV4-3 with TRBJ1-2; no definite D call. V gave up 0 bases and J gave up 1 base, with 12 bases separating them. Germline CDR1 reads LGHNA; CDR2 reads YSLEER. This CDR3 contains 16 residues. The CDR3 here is CASSQDSSEFNYGYTF. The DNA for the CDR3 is TGCGCCAGCAGCCAAGATTCTTCAGAATTTAACTATGGCTACACCTTC.

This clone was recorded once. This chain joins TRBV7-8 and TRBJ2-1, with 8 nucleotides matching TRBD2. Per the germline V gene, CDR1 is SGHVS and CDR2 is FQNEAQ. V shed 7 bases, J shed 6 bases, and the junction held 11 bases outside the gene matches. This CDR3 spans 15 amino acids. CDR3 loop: CASIPGLAESNEQFF. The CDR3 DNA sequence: TGTGCCAGCATACCCGGACTAGCAGAGAGCAATGAGCAGTTCTTC. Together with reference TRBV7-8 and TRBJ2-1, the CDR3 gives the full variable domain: GAGVSQSPRYKVAKRGQDVALRCDPISGHVSLFWYQQALGQGPEFLTYFQNEAQLDKSGLPSDRFFAERPEGSVSTLKIQRTQQEDSAVYLCASIPGLAESNEQFFGPGTRLTVL.

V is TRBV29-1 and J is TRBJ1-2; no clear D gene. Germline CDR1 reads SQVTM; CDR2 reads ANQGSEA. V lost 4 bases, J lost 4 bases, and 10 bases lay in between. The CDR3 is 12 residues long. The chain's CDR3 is CSVGEVSYGYTF. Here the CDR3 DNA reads TGCAGCGTTGGGGAGGTTTCCTATGGCTACACCTTC.

The CDR3: CAISEVAINEKLFF. The CDR3 bases are TGTGCCATCAGTGAGGTCGCGATTAATGAAAAACTGTTTTTT. The V gene is TRBV10-3, the J gene TRBJ1-4; no clear D. V lost 2 bases and J 4 bases, leaving 8 bases between the germline ends. The germline CDR1 and CDR2 sequences are ENHRY and SYGVKD. The CDR3 runs to 14 residues.

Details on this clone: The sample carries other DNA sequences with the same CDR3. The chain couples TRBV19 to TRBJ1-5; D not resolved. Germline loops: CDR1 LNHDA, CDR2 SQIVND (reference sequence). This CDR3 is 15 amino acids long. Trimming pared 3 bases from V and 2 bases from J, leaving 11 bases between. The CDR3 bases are TGTGCCAGTAGTATTCGGGAGGCAGGCAATCAGCCCCAGCATTTT. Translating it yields CASSIREAGNQPQHF.

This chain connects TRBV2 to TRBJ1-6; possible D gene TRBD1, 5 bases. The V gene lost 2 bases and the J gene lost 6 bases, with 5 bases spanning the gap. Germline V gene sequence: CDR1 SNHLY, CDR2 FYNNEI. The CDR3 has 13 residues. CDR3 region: CASSERGNSPLHF. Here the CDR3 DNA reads TGTGCCAGCAGTGAAAGGGGTAATTCACCCCTCCACTTT. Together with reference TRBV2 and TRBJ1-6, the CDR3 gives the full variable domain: EPEVTQTPSHQVTQMGQEVILRCVPISNHLYFYWYRQILGQKVEFLVSFYNNEISEKSEIFDDQFSVERPDGSNFTLKIRSTKLEDSAMYFCASSERGNSPLHFGNGTRLTVT.

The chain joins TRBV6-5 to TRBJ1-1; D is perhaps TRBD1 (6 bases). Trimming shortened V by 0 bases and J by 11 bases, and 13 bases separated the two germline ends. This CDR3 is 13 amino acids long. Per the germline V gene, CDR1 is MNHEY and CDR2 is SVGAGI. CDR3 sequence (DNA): TGTGCCAGCAGTTACTCAGGGGGTAGGGAGGCTTTCTTT. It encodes CASSYSGGREAFF.